Below are 29 T cell receptor beta chains sequenced from a single sample in a study of Tregs in tolerant kidney transplant recipients (dated by TCRdb to about 2019). The transplants used related donors with nonmyeloablative bone marrow transplantation, and mixed chimerism in the human trials was transient. The method was the immunoSEQ multiplex PCR assay. The table comes from immuneACCESS by way of TCRdb, which keeps in-frame sequences with V and J called. Part of the clones is missing from these tables; in studies checked, under half for an unresolved V gene and the rest for unknown reasons. The sample's own table lists tens of thousands of clones. The top ten constitute 1.8% of the sample. Sequencing was performed on CD4+ T cells from blood (PBMCs), taken 24 months after the transplant. These receptors all stem from a human patient who received a combined kidney and bone marrow transplant. A transplant means some T cells may be of graft donor rather than patient origin.

In the case of this clone: The read is 3 residues too short to cover the CDR3 end, so that end is filled in from the germline J gene. The chain couples TRBV29-1 to TRBJ1-4; a possible D gene is TRBD1 (6 bases). The V end lost 5 bases, the J end lost 7 bases, and 11 bases lay between the germline ends. CDR1 SQVTM and CDR2 ANQGSEA come from the germline V gene. This CDR3 is built from 12 residues. CDR3 loop: CSVIGGGEKLFF. The DNA read from the CDR3 is TGCAGCGTTATAGGGGGTGGTGAAAAA.

Regarding this clone: Coverage ceases 3 residues before the CDR3 finishes, and the germline J gene fills in the end. The V call is TRBV7-3, the J call TRBJ2-7; possibly TRBD1 for D (6 bases). CDR1 and CDR2 (germline): SGHTA, FQGTGA. CDR3 size: 13 residues. V gave up 3 bases and J gave up 5 bases, with 11 bases separating them. CDR3 in amino acids: CASSFTPGDEQYF. The CDR3 DNA, read in part, is TGTGCCAGCAGCTTTACACCAGGGGACGAG.

Worth noting for this clone: The missing CDR3 end, 3 residues past where the read stops, is filled in from the germline J gene. This rearrangement joins TRBV19 to TRBJ1-5; a possible D gene is TRBD1 (5 bases). Germline CDR1 and CDR2: LNHDA and SQIVND (reference sequence). The CDR3 runs 15 residues. Trimming left V 4 bases short and J 6 bases short, with 16 bases between. The CDR3 protein is CASSNQGVLGQPQHF. The sequenced CDR3 bases are TGTGCCAGTAGTAACCAGGGAGTATTGGGTCAGCCC.

Regarding this clone: Read data end 3 residues before the CDR3 end; the end is taken from the germline J gene. V gene TRBV6-1 combines with J gene TRBJ2-5; D is possibly TRBD1 (5 bases). Trimming took off 2 bases at V and 1 base at J, with 8 bases between the two ends. The CDR3 has 14 amino acids. Germline CDR1 and CDR2: MNHNS and SASEGT. CDR3 in amino acids: CASSETGSQETQYF. CDR3 bases read: TGTGCCAGCAGTGAAACAGGCTCCCAAGAGACC.

In regard to this clone: The observed sequence ends 3 residues before the CDR3 terminus, with the missing tail filled in from the germline J gene. At the DNA level, this CDR3 is encoded by other sequences in the same sample as well. The chain combines TRBV5-1 with TRBJ2-3; D is possibly TRBD1 (6 bases). The CDR3 has 14 amino acids. The V end lost 4 bases, the J end lost 0 bases, and 9 bases lay between the germline ends. CDR1 and CDR2 (germline): SGHRS, YFSETQ. CDR3 DNA (partial): TGCGCCAGCAGCCTAGGACAGAGCACAGATACG. This translates into CASSLGQSTDT. The CDR3 reads in full as CASSLGQSTDTQYF.

About this clone: The missing CDR3 end, 3 residues past where the read stops, is filled in from the germline J gene. J is TRBJ2-7 and V is TRBV6-1; 8 nucleotides agree with TRBD2. CDR1 and CDR2 from the germline V gene are MNHNS and SASEGT. This CDR3 has 15 amino acids. Trimming removed 2 bases from V and 2 bases from J; junction bases left unmatched: 5. CDR3 residues: CASSETAGDPYEQYF. The CDR3 DNA, read in part, is TGTGCCAGCAGTGAAACAGCGGGAGATCCCTACGAG.

About this clone itself: The read gets to within 3 residues of the CDR3 end, and the germline J gene fills in the rest. The rearrangement links TRBV7-2 to TRBJ1-2; D call uncertain. Trimming took 5 bases from V and 4 from J, leaving 8 bases between them. The CDR3 consists of 12 residues. Germline values: CDR1 SGHTA, CDR2 FQGNSA. Partial CDR3 DNA: TGTGCCAGCAGCCCCCTATCCTATGGC. Its protein product is CASSPLSYG. The whole CDR3 sequence is CASSPLSYGYTF.

Worth noting for this clone: The CDR3 goes on 3 residues after the read ends, and that part is filled in from the germline J gene. This chain connects TRBV20-1 to TRBJ1-6; 11 bases fit TRBD1. Trimming removed 3 bases from V and 7 bases from J; junction bases left unmatched: 2. This CDR3 spans 14 amino acids. Germline CDR1 and CDR2: DFQATT and SNEGSKA (reference sequence). CDR3 amino acids: CSASRDRGNSPLHF. CDR3 DNA, as far as it was read: TGCAGTGCTAGCCGGGACAGGGGGAATTCACCC.

For this clone: The CDR3 is cut off 3 residues early in the read; its end comes from the germline J gene. The chain employs TRBV5-4 and TRBJ2-7; 7 nucleotides line up with TRBD2. In germline, CDR1 is SGHNT, CDR2 YYREEE (reference sequence). The CDR3 sequence is 14 residues long. Unmatched junction bases numbered 7, after V lost 2 bases and J lost 5 bases. The chain's CDR3 is CASSFGGRRNEQYF. The CDR3 DNA, read in part, is TGTGCCAGCAGCTTTGGCGGGAGACGAAACGAG. Looking up the rest from reference TRBV5-4 and TRBJ2-7 gives the full variable domain: ETGVTQSPTHLIKTRGQQVTLRCSSQSGHNTVSWYQQALGQGPQFIFQYYREEENGRGNFPPRFSGLQFPNYSSELNVNALELDDSALYLCASSFGGRRNEQYFGPGTRLTVT.

As for this clone: The read falls 3 residues short of the CDR3 end, and the missing part is taken from the germline J gene. The V gene is TRBV19, the J gene TRBJ2-1, with TRBD1 matching over 11 bases. Germline V gives CDR1 LNHDA, CDR2 SQIVND (reference sequence). The junction had 0 bases not matched to a gene; V was cut back by 6 bases and J by 2 bases. This CDR3 is built from 14 residues. The DNA read from the CDR3 is TGTGCCAGTAGGGACAGGGGGCCCTACAATGAG. Amino acid sequence: CASRDRGPYNE. The whole CDR3 sequence reads CASRDRGPYNEQFF.

A word on this clone: The CDR3 end falls 3 residues outside the read, so it is completed with the germline J gene. The gene calls are TRBV20-1 and TRBJ2-7, with D uncertain. Trimming stripped 1 base from V and 0 bases from J, with 7 bases between. There are 13 residues in the CDR3. Per germline, CDR1 DFQATT and CDR2 SNEGSKA (reference sequence). The part of the CDR3 DNA that was read is TGCAGTGCTAGAGGCCAGAACTCCTACGAG. Translation: CSARGQNSYE. The entire CDR3 sequence reads CSARGQNSYEQYF.

As regards this clone: The read ends 3 residues early relative to the CDR3; the germline J gene fills the gap. This chain links TRBV19 with TRBJ1-5; D perhaps matches TRBD1 (5 bases). Germline lookup yields CDR1 LNHDA and CDR2 SQIVND (reference sequence). The germline V and J ends were trimmed by 11 bases and 6 bases, with 17 bases remaining between them. The CDR3 consists of 13 residues. This CDR3 reads CASGTRGGQPQHF. The CDR3 bases that were read are TGTGCCTCCGGTACGCGGGGCGGTCAGCCC.

By frequency, this clone is medium-sized (0.01 to 0.1%). From the germline J gene comes the end of the CDR3, since the read stops 3 residues before it. The chain employs TRBV7-9 and TRBJ1-4, with TRBD1 identical over 9 bases. The CDR3 runs 15 residues. Germline V gives CDR1 SEHNR, CDR2 FQNEAQ (reference sequence). V shed 1 base, J shed 4 bases, and the junction held 1 base outside the gene matches. CDR3 loop: CASSLDRGRNEKLFF. CDR3 DNA, as far as it was read: TGTGCCAGCAGCTTAGACAGGGGGCGTAATGAAAAA.

Comment on this clone: The missing CDR3 end, 3 residues past where the read stops, is filled in from the germline J gene. The V and J genes are TRBV29-1 and TRBJ2-1, with TRBD1 identical over 8 bases. From germline, CDR1 is SQVTM and CDR2 ANQGSEA. The CDR3 extends over 13 amino acids. V dropped 8 bases and J dropped 7; count of bases not matched to a gene: 10. The CDR3 DNA, read in part, is TGCAGCACGTTGGACCGGACAGGGAATGAG. It codes for CSTLDRTGNE. The complete CDR3 reads CSTLDRTGNEQFF.

About this clone itself: Read coverage stops 3 residues before the CDR3 terminus; the germline J gene supplies the remainder. This chain connects TRBV2 to TRBJ2-1; 7 positions match TRBD2. CDR3 length: 15 amino acids. Per the germline V gene, CDR1 is SNHLY and CDR2 is FYNNEI. Germline trimming cut 5 bases from V and 7 bases from J; bases unmatched to any gene: 11. The sequenced CDR3 bases are TGTGCCAGCAGTCTGACTAGCAGTCGTAAGAATGAG. This encodes CASSLTSSRKNE. The whole CDR3 protein is CASSLTSSRKNEQFF. Complete variable domain (other parts from reference TRBV2 and TRBJ2-1): EPEVTQTPSHQVTQMGQEVILRCVPISNHLYFYWYRQILGQKVEFLVSFYNNEISEKSEIFDDQFSVERPDGSNFTLKIRSTKLEDSAMYFCASSLTSSRKNEQFFGPGTRLTVL.

Note on this clone: The read stops 3 residues short of the end of the CDR3; the missing end is completed from the germline J gene. This sequence joins TRBV2 and TRBJ2-2; no firm D call. Trimming left V 4 bases short and J 7 bases short, with 13 bases between. The length of the CDR3 is 14 residues. Germline CDR1 reads SNHLY; CDR2 reads FYNNEI. CDR3 DNA, as far as it was read: TGTGCCAGCAGTGTTTCGTCAGCAGGCGGGGAG. It is translated as CASSVSSAGGE. The whole CDR3 reads CASSVSSAGGELFF.

Of note for this clone: The read comes to an end 3 residues before the CDR3 does, leaving the germline J gene to fill in the end. The V call is TRBV5-1, the J call TRBJ2-7; TRBD1 is a possible D gene (6 bases). Germline V gives CDR1 SGHRS, CDR2 YFSETQ. Trimming stripped 0 bases from V and 6 bases from J, with 7 bases between. The CDR3 has 12 residues. Here the CDR3 reads CASSLAGAEQYF. CDR3 DNA, as far as it was read: TGCGCCAGCAGCTTGGCAGGGGCCGAG.

Concerning this clone: Read sequence stops 3 residues before the CDR3 end, and the germline J gene provides the missing end. This chain joins TRBV6-2 or TRBV6-3 and TRBJ2-7, with TRBD1 matching 7 bases. Per the germline V gene, CDR1 is MNHEY and CDR2 is SVGEGT. The CDR3 has 14 amino acids. The junction had 6 bases not matched to a gene; V was cut back by 1 base and J by 6 bases. The CDR3 bases that were read are TGTGCCAGCAGTTACTTTACAGGGGATGGCGAG. Amino acids: CASSYFTGDGE. The entire CDR3 protein is CASSYFTGDGEQYF.

Concerning this clone: The read terminates 3 residues before the CDR3 end, so the remaining end is supplied by the germline J gene. The chain combines TRBV19 with TRBJ1-2; D unresolved. The germline gives CDR1 LNHDA, CDR2 SQIVND (reference sequence). The germline V and J ends were trimmed by 3 bases and 4 bases, with 9 bases remaining between them. This CDR3 is 13 amino acids long. Incomplete CDR3 DNA: TGTGCCAGTAGTATCTCAGGATCCTATGGC. It is translated as CASSISGSYG. The CDR3 reads in full as CASSISGSYGYTF.

Regarding this clone: The read finishes 3 residues shy of the CDR3 end, and the germline J gene is used to complete it. J is TRBJ2-2 and V is TRBV15; the D is unclear. V was cut by 0 bases and J by 6 bases, with 5 bases left in between. The CDR3 totals 13 residues. Looked up from germline, CDR1 is LNHNV and CDR2 is YYDKDF (reference sequence). This CDR3 is CATSRDPAGELFF. The CDR3 bases that were read are TGTGCCACCAGCAGAGACCCAGCCGGGGAG.

Comment on this clone: Coverage ceases 3 residues before the CDR3 finishes, and the germline J gene fills in the end. The V gene is TRBV5-6, the J gene TRBJ1-2; TRBD1 aligns across 7 bases. Germline-derived CDR1 and CDR2 are SGHDT and YYEEEE. The V gene end was trimmed by 4 bases and the J gene end by 4 bases; junction bases not matched to a gene: 7. The CDR3 is 14 residues long. The CDR3 spells CASSTGQKLYGYTF. Incomplete CDR3 DNA: TGTGCCAGCAGCACGGGACAGAAACTCTATGGC. Variable domain in full (rest from reference TRBV5-6 and TRBJ1-2): DAGVTQSPTHLIKTRGQQVTLRCSPKSGHDTVSWYQQALGQGPQFIFQYYEEEERQRGNFPDRFSGHQFPNYSSELNVNALLLGDSALYLCASSTGQKLYGYTFGSGTRLTVV.

This CDR3 reads CASSPPGTGELFF. Partial CDR3 DNA: TGTGCCAGCAGCCCCCCGGGCACCGGGGAG. This chain connects TRBV7-2 to TRBJ2-2; no definite D call. The read terminates 3 residues ahead of where the CDR3 ends, so the germline J gene completes it. This CDR3 has 13 amino acids. V lost 5 bases, J lost 4 bases, and 8 bases lay in between. CDR1 SGHTA and CDR2 FQGNSA come from the germline V gene.

To note about this clone: The read falls 3 residues short of the CDR3 end, and the missing part is taken from the germline J gene. The rearrangement links TRBV5-1 to TRBJ2-5; the D is unclear. Trimming stripped 0 bases from V and 4 bases from J, with 7 bases between. From germline, CDR1 is SGHRS and CDR2 YFSETQ. The length of the CDR3 is 13 residues. Incomplete CDR3 DNA: TGCGCCAGCAGCTTGGAAGGGCGAGAGACC. Translated, it gives CASSLEGRET. The entire CDR3 sequence reads CASSLEGRETQYF. Combining the CDR3 with reference TRBV5-1 and TRBJ2-5 gives the whole variable domain KAGVTQTPRYLIKTRGQQVTLSCSPISGHRSVSWYQQTPGQGLQFLFEYFSETQRNKGNFPGRFSGRQFSNSRSEMNVSTLELGDSALYLCASSLEGRETQYFGPGTRLLVL.

On this clone: The read ends 3 residues shy of where the CDR3 ends; the end is completed using the germline J gene. V usage is TRBV11-2 and J usage is TRBJ2-7, with 9 bases lining up with TRBD1. In germline, CDR1 is SGHAT, CDR2 FQNNGV. CDR3 size: 14 residues. Trimming removed 3 bases from V and 5 bases from J; junction bases left unmatched: 5. CDR3 bases read: TGTGCCAGCAGCTTCCGACAGGGGGGTAACGAG. It is translated as CASSFRQGGNE. The full CDR3 is CASSFRQGGNEQYF.

As for this clone: The CDR3 is cut off 3 residues early in the read; its end comes from the germline J gene. The V gene is TRBV7-9, the J gene TRBJ1-1, with 7 nucleotides matching TRBD1. From germline, CDR1 is SEHNR and CDR2 FQNEAQ (reference sequence). This CDR3 spans 12 amino acids. The covered CDR3 bases are TGTGCCAGCAGCCAGGGACAGCCGGAA. This sequence encodes CASSQGQPE. The CDR3 in its entirety is CASSQGQPEAFF. Together with reference TRBV7-9 and TRBJ1-1, the CDR3 gives the full variable domain: DTGVSQNPRHKITKRGQNVTFRCDPISEHNRLYWYRQTLGQGPEFLTYFQNEAQLEKSRLLSDRFSAERPKGSFSTLEIQRTEQGDSAMYLCASSQGQPEAFFGQGTRLTVV.

A word on this clone: The read comes to an end 3 residues before the CDR3 does, leaving the germline J gene to fill in the end. The chain couples TRBV10-3 to TRBJ2-2; TRBD2 aligns across 7 bases. Germline CDR1 and CDR2: ENHRY and SYGVKD. V dropped 0 bases and J dropped 1; count of bases not matched to a gene: 2. The CDR3 runs to 16 residues. The sequenced part of the CDR3 DNA is TGTGCCATCAGTGAGTCGTCTAGCGGGAACACCGGGGAG. Translation gives CAISESSSGNTGE. In full, the CDR3 reads CAISESSSGNTGELFF.

As regards this clone: The CDR3 end lies 3 residues beyond the end of the read and is filled in from the germline J gene. This sequence joins TRBV5-1 and TRBJ2-5; 9 nucleotides agree with TRBD1. V dropped 4 bases and J dropped 0; count of bases not matched to a gene: 10. Germline loops: CDR1 SGHRS, CDR2 YFSETQ. The CDR3 extends over 17 amino acids. Partial CDR3 DNA: TGCGCCAGCAGCAACCGGGACAGGGAATGGTACCAAGAGACC. Translating gives CASSNRDREWYQET. The full CDR3 is CASSNRDREWYQETQYF.

With regard to this clone: The CDR3 end falls 3 residues outside the read, so it is completed with the germline J gene. This chain joins TRBV20-1 and TRBJ1-6, with 11 nucleotides matching TRBD1. The germline V gene encodes CDR1 DFQATT and CDR2 SNEGSKA (reference sequence). This CDR3 contains 14 residues. V lost 7 bases to trimming and J lost 10 bases; unmatched junction nucleotides: 9. The CDR3 reads CSVPSDRGRSPLHF. CDR3 DNA (partial): TGCAGTGTTCCTTCGGACAGGGGGCGGTCACCC.

On this clone itself: Read coverage stops 3 residues before the CDR3 terminus; the germline J gene supplies the remainder. The chain uses TRBV5-1 and TRBJ2-5; 10 nucleotides agree with TRBD2. CDR3 length: 16 residues. Germline V gene sequence: CDR1 SGHRS, CDR2 YFSETQ. J was trimmed by 5 bases and V by 0 bases; bases with no gene match: 7. CDR3 in amino acids: CASSLGASGRQETQYF. Partial CDR3 DNA: TGCGCCAGCAGCTTGGGGGCTAGCGGGAGACAGGAGACC. Complete variable domain (other parts from reference TRBV5-1 and TRBJ2-5): KAGVTQTPRYLIKTRGQQVTLSCSPISGHRSVSWYQQTPGQGLQFLFEYFSETQRNKGNFPGRFSGRQFSNSRSEMNVSTLELGDSALYLCASSLGASGRQETQYFGPGTRLLVL.